These T cell receptor beta chains were read from a single sample in a study of shared clonotypes between healthy human individuals. Generated by immunoSEQ multiplex PCR, the TCRdb table keeps only in-frame clones and is missing some. The sample has 2 million to 2.5 million clones, about 92% seen once; the top ten hold 1.7%. The sequencing sample was made of naive CD8+ T cells from PBMCs. The receptors stem from a man between 18 and 35 years old in good health. Some clones in this sample may be carry-over from other donors' samples. Both conserved end residues are part of each CDR3. The D gene is left open where the match is weak. Not every row has a clone size; where given, it reads once, few, many or a size class.

abundance,j_gene,d_gene,v_gene,CDR3aa,CDR3nt
-,TRBJ2-1,-,TRBV7-9,CASSSPGEPLGEQFF,TGTGCCAGCAGCTCTCCCGGGGAGCCCCTGGGAGAGCAGTTCTTC
-,TRBJ2-1,TRBD2,TRBV14,CASSPWVPSGMTEQFF,TGTGCCAGCAGCCCCTGGGTTCCTAGCGGGATGACTGAGCAGTTCTTC
-,TRBJ2-3,-,TRBV6-6,CASSSGTDTQYF,TGTGCCAGCAGTTCCGGCACAGATACGCAGTATTTT
once,TRBJ2-2,-,TRBV7-6,CASSPSLRDSGELFF,TGTGCCAGCAGTCCCTCCCTCCGGGACTCCGGGGAGCTGTTTTTT
-,TRBJ2-1,TRBD2,TRBV7-9,CASSLTLAANNEQFF,TGTGCCAGCAGCTTAACGCTAGCGGCAAACAATGAGCAGTTCTTC
-,TRBJ1-1,TRBD1,TRBV4-1,CASGARGLDEAFF,TGCGCCAGCGGGGCAAGGGGGCTAGATGAAGCTTTCTTT
-,TRBJ1-1,-,TRBV9,CASSVVGSAIEAFF,TGTGCCAGCAGCGTTGTAGGCAGCGCTATTGAAGCTTTCTTT
once,TRBJ2-3,TRBD2,TRBV5-4,CASSLTSPPGDTQYF,TGTGCCAGCAGCCTGACTAGCCCGCCAGGAGATACGCAGTATTTT
-,TRBJ1-2,-,TRBV19,CASGGYTF,TGTGCCAGCGGTGGCTACACCTTC
-,TRBJ1-5,-,TRBV28,CASSLITDNYSNQPQHF,TGTGCCAGCAGTTTAATTACCGACAATTATAGCAATCAGCCCCAGCATTTT
-,TRBJ2-1,TRBD2,TRBV28,CASSLGLADPYNEQFF,TGTGCCAGCAGTTTAGGCCTAGCGGACCCCTACAATGAGCAGTTCTTC
few,TRBJ1-2,-,TRBV5-6,CASSLDRGYGYTF,TGTGCCAGCAGCTTGGACAGAGGGTATGGCTACACCTTC
-,TRBJ2-7,-,TRBV2,CASRGDEGSFYEQYF,TGTGCCAGCAGAGGGGACGAAGGATCCTTTTACGAGCAGTACTTC
-,TRBJ2-1,TRBD2,TRBV14,CASSHAGAYNEQFF,TGTGCCAGCAGCCACGCGGGAGCATACAATGAGCAGTTCTTC